Below are 16 T cell receptor beta chains sequenced from a single sample in a study of cytomegalovirus exposure and HLA in healthy donors. The data were produced by immunoSEQ multiplex PCR, yet TCRdb's version contains in-frame clones alone and is incomplete. This table has 150,000 to 200,000 clones, roughly 84% appearing once. Sequencing was done on a sample of PBMCs. The source of these receptors is a man aged 18 to 29 in good health and CMV-seropositive.

DNA of the CDR3: TGTGCCAGCTCACCACCTCAGGGGCTTGGGCAGTACTTC. Translating gives CASSPPQGLGQYF. The rearrangement uses TRBV18 and TRBJ2-7; tentatively, D is TRBD1 (6 bases). V shed 0 bases and J shed 9 bases, with 12 bases lying between them. Germline V gene sequence: CDR1 KGHSH, CDR2 LQKENI. This CDR3 spans 13 amino acids.

The chain couples TRBV11-2 to TRBJ2-7; no reliable D call. Trimming stripped 5 bases from V and 2 bases from J, with 13 bases between. Germline loops: CDR1 SGHAT, CDR2 FQNNGV. The CDR3 totals 14 residues. CDR3 nucleotides: TGTGCCAGCAGCCGAGAAGTTACGGCCTACGAGCAGTACTTC. The encoded protein is CASSREVTAYEQYF.

This clone was observed a handful of times. This chain uses TRBV18 with TRBJ2-7, with TRBD1 matching over 8 bases. This CDR3 region has 15 residues. V trimming: 6 bases; J trimming: 1 base; junction bases outside the gene matches: 8. Germline V gene sequence: CDR1 KGHSH, CDR2 LQKENI. CDR3 residues: CASSPSGTGSYEQYF. CDR3 sequence (DNA): TGTGCCAGCTCCCCGTCCGGGACAGGATCCTACGAGCAGTACTTC.

The chain is built from TRBV25-1 and TRBJ1-1, with D uncertain. The CDR3 extends over 14 amino acids. The V end lost 10 bases, the J end lost 1 base, and 16 bases lay between the germline ends. Germline-derived CDR1 and CDR2 are MGHDK and SYGVNS. The CDR3: CATLCGRTNTEAFF. In nucleotides, the CDR3 is TGTGCCACCCTATGTGGGAGGACGAACACTGAAGCTTTCTTT.

The chain uses TRBV15 and TRBJ1-2, with a possible D match to TRBD1 (5 bases). The CDR3 extends over 13 amino acids. V gave up 3 bases and J gave up 4 bases, with 9 bases separating them. CDR1 is LNHNV, CDR2 YYDKDF, per germline (reference sequence). CDR3: CATSSRGGYGYTF. CDR3 in DNA: TGTGCCACCAGCAGTAGGGGTGGCTATGGCTACACCTTC.

This clone was found once. J is TRBJ1-3 and V is TRBV27; D ambiguous. The V and J ends lost 6 bases and 3 bases respectively, with 9 bases between them. The CDR3 is 13 amino acids. CDR1 and CDR2 from the germline V gene are MNHEY and SMNVEV (reference sequence). The CDR3 DNA reads TGTGCCAGCAGCCCTCTCGGTGGAAACACCATATATTTT. The encoded protein is CASSPLGGNTIYF.

V is TRBV6-6 and J is TRBJ1-3, with D possibly being TRBD1 (5 bases). The germline V gene has CDR1 MNHNY and CDR2 SVGAGI (reference sequence). This CDR3 has 16 residues. Deletions cut 0 bases from V and 0 bases from J, with 9 bases between. CDR3 DNA sequence: TGTGCCAGCAGTTACTCGCGGGACGGCTCTGGAAACACCATATATTTT. Its protein is CASSYSRDGSGNTIYF.

On this clone itself: A junction boundary mismatches the germline segment, possibly from a read error. The chain links TRBV27 to TRBJ2-7; 10 bases are a match to TRBD2. This CDR3 comprises 16 residues. Germline V lookup: CDR1 MNHEY, CDR2 SMNVEV (reference sequence). The DNA for the CDR3 is TGTGCCAGCAGTTTATATAAGCCGGCAAGCGGGAGGGCCCCGTGCTTC. This encodes CASSLYKPASGRAPCF.

This chain connects TRBV5-6 to TRBJ2-7, with TRBD2 identical over 7 bases. The ends lost 4 bases at V and 5 bases at J; junction bases unmatched: 6. The CDR3 covers 13 residues. Germline CDR1 SGHDT, CDR2 YYEEEE. CDR3 sequence (DNA): TGTGCCAGCAGCGGGGGGACTAACGACGAGCAGTACTTC. This gives the protein CASSGGTNDEQYF. Combining the CDR3 with reference TRBV5-6 and TRBJ2-7 gives the whole variable domain DAGVTQSPTHLIKTRGQQVTLRCSPKSGHDTVSWYQQALGQGPQFIFQYYEEEERQRGNFPDRFSGHQFPNYSSELNVNALLLGDSALYLCASSGGTNDEQYFGPGTRLTVT.

This clone was found many times. The same CDR3 arises from other DNA sequences in this sample as well. The chain uses TRBV30 and TRBJ1-5; weak D call: TRBD1 (5 bases). The CDR3 has 15 amino acids. In germline, CDR1 is GTSNPN, CDR2 SVGIG (reference sequence). The V end was cut by 0 bases, the J end by 0 bases, with 9 bases between. CDR3 protein: CAWSVRGSSNQPQHF. As DNA, the CDR3 is TGTGCCTGGAGTGTACGGGGGTCTAGCAATCAGCCCCAGCATTTT.

The chain is built from TRBV15 and TRBJ1-5; the match to TRBD1 covers 8 bases. CDR1 and CDR2 (germline): LNHNV, YYDKDF (reference sequence). With 0 bases clipped from V and 4 bases from J, the junction kept 11 bases outside the gene matches. CDR3 size: 18 residues. The CDR3 protein is CATSREWTGWAPNQPQHF. CDR3 nucleotides: TGTGCCACCAGCAGAGAATGGACAGGGTGGGCCCCGAATCAGCCCCAGCATTTT.

The chain recombines TRBV7-2 with TRBJ2-3; 10 positions match TRBD1. V was clipped by 5 bases and J by 6 bases; unmatched bases: 5. CDR3 length: 14 residues. Germline V CDR1 and CDR2: SGHTA, FQGNSA. The CDR3 coding sequence is TGTGCCAGCAGCGTCGGGACAGGGGAGGATACGCAGTATTTT. Translated: CASSVGTGEDTQYF.

The V call is TRBV6-5, the J call TRBJ2-7; D is uncertain. Germline CDR1 MNHEY, CDR2 SVGAGI. The CDR3 has 14 residues. Trimming took off 0 bases at V and 0 bases at J, with 6 bases between the two ends. Here the CDR3 reads CASSYSAVSYEQYF. As DNA, the CDR3 is TGTGCCAGCAGTTACTCCGCAGTCTCCTACGAGCAGTACTTC.

This clone was counted only a few times. This chain joins TRBV27 and TRBJ2-1; 11 nucleotides agree with TRBD2. Germline values: CDR1 MNHEY, CDR2 SMNVEV (reference sequence). The CDR3 consists of 15 residues. The trim removed 4 bases at V and 8 bases at J, leaving 7 bases unmatched. The CDR3 region has the DNA TGTGCCAGCAGTTCCATAGCGGGAGGGCCCCATGAGCAGTTCTTC. This encodes CASSSIAGGPHEQFF.

The genes are TRBV10-2 and TRBJ2-1, with 7 nucleotides matching TRBD2. The ends lost 4 bases at V and 6 bases at J; junction bases unmatched: 3. CDR3 size: 13 residues. The V gene's germline CDR1 is WSHSY and CDR2 SAAADI. In nucleotides, the CDR3 is TGCGCCAGCAGTGGTCGGGAGGTCAATGAGCAGTTCTTC. Translating gives CASSGREVNEQFF.

V is TRBV28 and J is TRBJ2-1, with a possible D match to TRBD1 (6 bases). Trimming took 2 bases from V and 7 from J, leaving 18 bases between them. The germline gives CDR1 MDHEN, CDR2 SYDVKM. The CDR3 consists of 16 residues. DNA for the CDR3: TGTGCCAGCAGTTTACTGGGCATATCTACAGGGAATGAGCAGTTCTTC. Translating it yields CASSLLGISTGNEQFF.